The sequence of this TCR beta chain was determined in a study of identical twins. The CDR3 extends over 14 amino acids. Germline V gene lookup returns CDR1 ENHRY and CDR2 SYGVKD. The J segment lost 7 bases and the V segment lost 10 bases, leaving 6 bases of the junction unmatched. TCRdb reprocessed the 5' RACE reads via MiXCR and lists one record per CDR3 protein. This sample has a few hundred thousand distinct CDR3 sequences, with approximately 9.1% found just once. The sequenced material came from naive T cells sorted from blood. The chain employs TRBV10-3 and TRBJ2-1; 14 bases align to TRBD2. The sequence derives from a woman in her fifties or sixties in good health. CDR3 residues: CATRLAGGGNEQFF. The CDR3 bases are TGTGCCACCCGACTAGCGGGAGGGGGTAATGAGCAGTTCTTC.